Each of the 5 T cell receptor beta chains below was sequenced from the same sample in a study of control samples from healthy donors and cancer patients. Measured with immunoSEQ multiplex PCR; TCRdb has only the in-frame clones, and not every one. The sample lists some 410,000 clones, around nine tenths occurring once. The sample was PBMCs. The receptors derive from a man aged 40-55 years with head and neck cancer.

The chain carries TRBV7-3 and TRBJ1-1; no reliable D call. The V end was cut by 5 bases, the J end by 0 bases, with 7 bases between. Germline values: CDR1 SGHTA, CDR2 FQGTGA. CDR3 length: 13 residues. The CDR3 protein is CASSPTLNTEAFF. CDR3 DNA: TGTGCCAGCAGCCCTACACTGAACACTGAAGCTTTCTTT.

In DNA, the CDR3 is TGTGCCACCAGCAGGACACAGGGGGCCCCCGATGGCTACACCTTC. It is translated as CATSRTQGAPDGYTF. The chain is built from TRBV15 and TRBJ1-2; 9 positions agree with TRBD1. Per germline, CDR1 LNHNV and CDR2 YYDKDF (reference sequence). CDR3 length equals 15 residues. Trimming took 3 bases from V and 6 from J; bases not matched to a gene: 8.

V and J are TRBV7-2 and TRBJ1-5, with a tentative D call TRBD1 (5 bases). The CDR3 contains 16 residues. The germline V gene has CDR1 SGHTA and CDR2 FQGNSA. V was cut by 2 bases and J by 2 bases, with 13 bases left in between. CDR3 DNA sequence: TGTGCCAGCAGCTTACTGGACACCTTGGGCAATCAGCCCCAGCATTTT. It is translated as CASSLLDTLGNQPQHF.

The rearrangement links TRBV7-2 to TRBJ1-1; 8 nucleotides line up with TRBD1. Germline V gene sequence: CDR1 SGHTA, CDR2 FQGNSA. The CDR3 consists of 16 residues. V shed 3 bases and J 3 bases; nucleotides not matched to a gene: 9. CDR3 residues: CASSFPLTGGDTEAFF. Here the CDR3 DNA reads TGTGCCAGCAGCTTCCCACTAACAGGGGGAGACACTGAAGCTTTCTTT.

CDR3 coding DNA: TGTGCCAGCAGTAGGGGGACAGCGAACACCGGGGAGCTGTTTTTT. Its translation is CASSRGTANTGELFF. V gene TRBV6-5 combines with J gene TRBJ2-2; 7 bases map to TRBD1. The V segment lost 5 bases and the J segment 0 bases; nucleotides outside the gene matches: 3. Per germline, CDR1 MNHEY and CDR2 SVGAGI. The length of the CDR3 is 15 residues.